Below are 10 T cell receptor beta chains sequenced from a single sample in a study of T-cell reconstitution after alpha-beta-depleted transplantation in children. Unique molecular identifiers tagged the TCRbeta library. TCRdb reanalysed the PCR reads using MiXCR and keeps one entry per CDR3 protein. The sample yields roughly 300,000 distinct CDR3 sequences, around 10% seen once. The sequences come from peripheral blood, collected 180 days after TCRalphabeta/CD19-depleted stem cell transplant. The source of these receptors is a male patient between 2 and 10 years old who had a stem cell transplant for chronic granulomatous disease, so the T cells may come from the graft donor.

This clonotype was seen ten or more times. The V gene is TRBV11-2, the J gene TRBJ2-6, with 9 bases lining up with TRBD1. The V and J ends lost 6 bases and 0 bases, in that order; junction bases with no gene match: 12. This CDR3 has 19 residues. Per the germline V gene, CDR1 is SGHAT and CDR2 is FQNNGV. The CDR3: CASRKIRDRDLSGANVLTF. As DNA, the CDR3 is TGTGCCAGCAGAAAAATCCGGGACAGGGACCTCTCTGGGGCCAACGTCCTGACTTTC.

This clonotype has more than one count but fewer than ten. CDR3 amino acids: CASGDIGNTIYF. CDR3 coding DNA: TGTGCCAGTGGGGACATCGGAAACACCATATATTTT. The J gene is TRBJ1-3, the V gene TRBV19; maybe TRBD1 (6 bases). The CDR3 totals 12 residues. Germline CDR1 and CDR2: LNHDA and SQIVND (reference sequence). Trimming stripped 8 bases from V and 4 bases from J, with 9 bases between.

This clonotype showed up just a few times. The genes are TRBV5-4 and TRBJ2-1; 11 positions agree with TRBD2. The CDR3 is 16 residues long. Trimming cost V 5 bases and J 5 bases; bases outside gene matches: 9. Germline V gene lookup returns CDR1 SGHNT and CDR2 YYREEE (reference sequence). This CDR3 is CASSEGVAGGNNEQFF. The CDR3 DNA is TGTGCCAGCAGTGAGGGGGTAGCGGGAGGGAACAATGAGCAGTTCTTC.

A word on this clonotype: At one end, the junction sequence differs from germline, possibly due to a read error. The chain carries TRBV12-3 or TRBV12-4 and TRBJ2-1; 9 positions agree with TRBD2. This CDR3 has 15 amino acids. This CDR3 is CARSLHPGLADEQFF. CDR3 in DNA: TGTGCCAGAAGTTTACACCCGGGACTAGCAGATGAGCAGTTCTTC.

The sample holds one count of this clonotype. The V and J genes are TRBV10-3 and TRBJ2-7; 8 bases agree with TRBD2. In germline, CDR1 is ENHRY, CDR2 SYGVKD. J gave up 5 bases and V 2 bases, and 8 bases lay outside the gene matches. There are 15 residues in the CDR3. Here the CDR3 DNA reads TGTGCCATCAGTGAGGAAGGGACTAGAGACAACGAGCAGTACTTC. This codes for CAISEEGTRDNEQYF.

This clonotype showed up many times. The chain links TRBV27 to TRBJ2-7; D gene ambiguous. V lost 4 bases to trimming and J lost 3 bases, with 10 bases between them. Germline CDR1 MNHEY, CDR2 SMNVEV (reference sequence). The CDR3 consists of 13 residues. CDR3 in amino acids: CASSSWDNYEQYF. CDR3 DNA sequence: TGTGCCAGCAGTTCGTGGGATAACTACGAGCAGTACTTC.

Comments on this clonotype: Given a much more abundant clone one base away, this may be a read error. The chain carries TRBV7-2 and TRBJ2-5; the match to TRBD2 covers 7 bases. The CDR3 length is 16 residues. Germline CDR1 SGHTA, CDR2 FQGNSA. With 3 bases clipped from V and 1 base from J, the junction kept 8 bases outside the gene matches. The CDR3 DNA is TGTGCCAGCAGCTTCCCGGGAGGCCCCCCCCAAGAGACCCAGTACTTC. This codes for CASSFPGGPPQETQYF. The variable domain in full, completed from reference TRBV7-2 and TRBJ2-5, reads GAGVSQSPSNKVTEKGKDVELRCDPISGHTALYWYRQSLGQGLEFLIYFQGNSAPDKSGLPSDRFSAERTGGSVSTLTIQRTQQEDSAVYLCASSFPGGPPQETQYFGPGTRLLVL.

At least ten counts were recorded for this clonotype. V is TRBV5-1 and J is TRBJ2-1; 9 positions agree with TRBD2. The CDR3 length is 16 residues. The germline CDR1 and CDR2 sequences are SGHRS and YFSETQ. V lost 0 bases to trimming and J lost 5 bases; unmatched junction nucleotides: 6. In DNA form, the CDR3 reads TGCGCCAGCAGCTTGGGCGCGACTAGCGGCCACAATGAGCAGTTCTTC. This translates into CASSLGATSGHNEQFF.

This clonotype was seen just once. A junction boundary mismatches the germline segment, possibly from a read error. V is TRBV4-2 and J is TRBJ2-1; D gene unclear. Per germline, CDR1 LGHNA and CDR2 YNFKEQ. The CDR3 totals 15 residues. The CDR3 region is CASCQVAATVNEQFF. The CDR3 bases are TGTGCCAGCTGCCAAGTTGCAGCAACAGTCAATGAGCAGTTCTTC.

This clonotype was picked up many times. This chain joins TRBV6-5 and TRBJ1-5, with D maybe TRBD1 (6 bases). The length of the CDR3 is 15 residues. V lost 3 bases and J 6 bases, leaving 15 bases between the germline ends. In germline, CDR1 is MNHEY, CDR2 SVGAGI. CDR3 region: CASSYRGRLGQPQHF. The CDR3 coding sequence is TGTGCCAGCAGTTATCGGGGGCGATTGGGTCAGCCCCAGCATTTT.